These 28 T cell receptor beta chains share one sample of origin, sequenced in a study of regulatory T cells in long-lasting Graves disease (dated by TCRdb to about 2021). Library method: multiplex PCR. Sequencing was carried out with an Illumina HiSeq 4000. To build TCR beta libraries, CDR3 regions were amplified by Arm-PCR using iRepertoire HTBI primers. Starting from the raw public reads, TCRdb applied fastp trimming at Q25, assembled clones with MiXCR and retained in-frame beta chains. Each CDR3 protein gets just one entry, which takes the most common genes and DNA from the rows behind it. This sample gives some 600,000 distinct CDR3 sequences in total; about 16% of them show up just once. The ten largest clones add up to 12% of the sample. The time point label on this specimen signifies: newly diagnosed GD, antithyroid drugs for less than 3 months. RNA was extracted from PBMCs in TRIzol for both TCR sequencing and RNA sequencing.

This sample was also put to use in a study of T cells in Graves' hyperthyroidism and ophthalmopathy.

Sequencing used peripheral blood mononuclear cells (PBMCs), obtained at new diagnosis, from a patient treated with antithyroid drugs. Receptors originate from a man younger than 35 with Graves disease. Donor details come from another sample of the same person, matched by shared clones.

At least ten counts were recorded for this clonotype. A read error may account for a junction end that differs from germline. V gene TRBV18 combines with J gene TRBJ1-2; 8 bases are shared with TRBD1. CDR3 size: 15 residues. CDR1 is KGHSH, CDR2 LQKENI, per germline. The CDR3 here is CASSLTDRDNYDYTF. CDR3 bases: TGTGCCAGCTCCCTAACGGACAGGGACAACTATGACTACACCTTC.

A note on this clonotype: Being one base from a much bigger clone, this may be a read error. This chain links TRBV18 with TRBJ2-1, with 9 bases that match TRBD2. Germline values: CDR1 KGHSH, CDR2 LQKENI. The CDR3 contains 16 residues. This CDR3 reads CASSPPSGRNYNERFF. In nucleotides, the CDR3 is TGTGCCAGCTCACCACCTAGCGGGAGAAATTACAATGAGCGGTTCTTC.

The chain joins TRBV9 to TRBJ2-1; TRBD2 is a possible D gene (6 bases). The CDR3 totals 15 residues. Germline V gene lookup returns CDR1 SGDLS and CDR2 YYNGEE. Trimming cost V 2 bases and J 6 bases, with 15 bases left between them. The CDR3 DNA is TGTGCCAGCAGCGTCACGGGGGACCCGTTCAATGAGCAGTTCTTC. Its protein product is CASSVTGDPFNEQFF.

This clonotype was counted a few times. The chain employs TRBV6-1 and TRBJ1-5, with D possibly TRBD1 on 5 matching bases. The V gene's germline CDR1 is MNHNS and CDR2 SASEGT. The CDR3 covers 16 residues. Trimming pared 6 bases from V and 4 bases from J, leaving 19 bases between. CDR3 loop: CASSGGNSLPNQPQHF. In DNA form, the CDR3 reads TGTGCCAGCAGCGGGGGGAATTCCCTTCCTAATCAGCCCCAGCATTTT.

The table lists this clonotype with many counts. The chain employs TRBV28 and TRBJ1-2, with TRBD1 matching over 7 bases. Germline loops: CDR1 MDHEN, CDR2 SYDVKM. This CDR3 region has 14 residues. V lost 5 bases, J lost 4 bases, and 7 bases stayed unmatched. CDR3 amino acids: CASSPGTATYGYTF. The CDR3 DNA follows: TGTGCCAGCAGTCCCGGGACAGCAACCTATGGCTACACCTTC.

The genes are TRBV9 and TRBJ2-7; either TRBD1 or TRBD2 may fit D (5 bases each). CDR1 and CDR2 (germline): SGDLS, YYNGEE. V was shortened by 0 bases and J by 2 bases, with 12 bases between the two germline ends. The length of the CDR3 is 15 residues. In nucleotides, the CDR3 is TGTGCCAGCAGCGTAGACGGGGCCACCACCTACGAGCAGTACTTC. Its translation: CASSVDGATTYEQYF.

This clonotype was counted only a few times. The rearrangement joins TRBV30 to TRBJ1-5; D might be TRBD1 (5 bases). Deletions cut 4 bases from V and 4 bases from J, with 8 bases between. The CDR3 is 12 amino acids. The germline V gene encodes CDR1 GTSNPN and CDR2 SVGIG (reference sequence). The chain's CDR3 is CAWNGGNQPQHF. CDR3 nucleotide sequence: TGTGCCTGGAACGGGGGGAATCAGCCCCAGCATTTT. The full variable domain, its missing parts supplied by reference TRBV30 and TRBJ1-5, is SQTIHQWPATLVQPVGSPLSLECTVEGTSNPNLYWYRQAAGRGLQLLFYSVGIGQISSEVPQNLSASRPQDRQFILSSKKLLLSDSGFYLCAWNGGNQPQHFGDGTRLSIL.

The chain combines TRBV5-1 with TRBJ2-7; 7 nucleotides agree with TRBD1. The CDR3 has 14 amino acids. Germline loops: CDR1 SGHRS, CDR2 YFSETQ. The J segment lost 2 bases and the V segment lost 3 bases, leaving 5 bases of the junction unmatched. The CDR3 loop reads CASSSGQKTYEQYF. CDR3 nucleotides: TGCGCCAGCAGCTCGGGACAGAAAACCTACGAGCAGTACTTC. The whole variable domain, remainder taken from reference TRBV5-1 and TRBJ2-7, is KAGVTQTPRYLIKTRGQQVTLSCSPISGHRSVSWYQQTPGQGLQFLFEYFSETQRNKGNFPGRFSGRQFSNSRSEMNVSTLELGDSALYLCASSSGQKTYEQYFGPGTRLTVT.

This clonotype has only a few counts. This may be a read error, as it is one base from a much larger clone. The chain combines TRBV5-1 with TRBJ2-7; unclear D gene. This CDR3 contains 15 residues. Germline V gives CDR1 SGHRS, CDR2 YFSETQ. The V gene lost 0 bases and the J gene lost 6 bases, with 16 bases spanning the gap. In DNA form, the CDR3 reads TGCGCCAGCAGCTTGGGGTCAGTGGGTATCGCCGAGCAGTACTTC. This gives the protein CASSLGSVGIAEQYF.

As to this clonotype: A read error may produce the germline difference seen at one junction end. The genes are TRBV18 and TRBJ1-3, with unresolved D. From germline, CDR1 is KGHSH and CDR2 LQKENI. This CDR3 spans 15 amino acids. The CDR3 bases are TGTGCCAGCTCACCCGCGTCCGGGTTCCTCTTCGTCCCCGATTTT. This gives the protein CASSPASGFLFVPDF.

This clonotype was seen at least ten times. This chain links TRBV20-1 with TRBJ2-7; 11 bases are shared with TRBD2. CDR1 and CDR2 (germline): DFQATT, SNEGSKA (reference sequence). The CDR3 has 15 residues. Germline trimming cut 4 bases from V and 2 bases from J; bases unmatched to any gene: 7. The CDR3 region is CSAIDGTSGTYEQYF. The CDR3 bases are TGCAGTGCTATAGACGGGACTAGCGGAACCTACGAGCAGTACTTC.

This clonotype showed up just a few times. V usage is TRBV7-9 and J usage is TRBJ1-6, with a possible D match to TRBD1 (6 bases). Germline assignment: CDR1 SEHNR and CDR2 FQNEAQ (reference sequence). The V and J ends lost 3 bases and 7 bases respectively, with 13 bases between them. CDR3 size: 15 residues. The CDR3 is CASSLGPGVNSPLHF. The CDR3 nucleotides are TGTGCCAGCAGCTTGGGTCCAGGGGTAAATTCACCCCTCCACTTT.

In its sample, this clonotype was seen many times. This rearrangement joins TRBV2 to TRBJ1-5, with a weak D call TRBD1 (6 bases). The CDR3 contains 15 residues. Germline CDR1 reads SNHLY; CDR2 reads FYNNEI. V lost 4 bases to trimming and J lost 2 bases, with 12 bases between them. The CDR3 region has the DNA TGTGCCAGCAGTGCTCGGGGGGGCCGCAATCAGCCCCAGCATTTT. Translating it yields CASSARGGRNQPQHF.

This clonotype was counted ten times or more. CDR3 amino acids: CSARDKTSGSDNEQFF. CDR3 DNA: TGCAGTGCTAGAGATAAAACTAGCGGGAGTGACAATGAGCAGTTCTTC. The chain employs TRBV20-1 and TRBJ2-1; TRBD2 matches 11 bases. The CDR3 sequence is 16 residues long. CDR1 DFQATT and CDR2 SNEGSKA come from the germline V gene (reference sequence). Unmatched junction bases numbered 6, after V lost 0 bases and J lost 5 bases.

This clonotype was seen repeatedly, ten times or more. The CDR3 is CASSFFRRERGETQYF. The CDR3 DNA sequence: TGTGCCAGCAGTTTCTTTCGGCGGGAGAGGGGAGAGACCCAGTACTTC. V gene TRBV27 combines with J gene TRBJ2-5; TRBD2 aligns across 7 bases. Germline CDR1 reads MNHEY; CDR2 reads SMNVEV (reference sequence). The ends lost 3 bases at V and 4 bases at J; junction bases unmatched: 11. The CDR3 extends over 16 amino acids.

The chain carries TRBV10-3 and TRBJ2-3, with TRBD2 matching 11 bases. Trimming removed 7 bases from V and 2 bases from J; junction bases left unmatched: 11. The CDR3 is 17 amino acids. Germline CDR1 and CDR2: ENHRY and SYGVKD. CDR3 DNA: TGTGCCATCACCCCAGCTTTAGCGGGAGGGTTCACAGATACGCAGTATTTT. Residues: CAITPALAGGFTDTQYF.

A note on this clonotype: The junction departs from germline at one end; a sequencing error may be responsible. This sequence joins TRBV6-2 or TRBV6-3 and TRBJ1-5, with TRBD1 as a possible D gene (5 bases). Per germline, CDR1 MNHEY and CDR2 SVGEGT. CDR3 size: 15 residues. CDR3 coding DNA: TGTGCCAGCAGTTACCGGGCAGGGAGCAATCAGCCCCAGCGTTTT. Translation: CASSYRAGSNQPQRF.

In this sample, this clonotype turned up many times. The J gene is TRBJ1-2, the V gene TRBV6-1; unclear D gene. The V end was cut by 10 bases, the J end by 3 bases, with 12 bases between. The germline gives CDR1 MNHNS, CDR2 SASEGT. This CDR3 region has 12 residues. Here the CDR3 reads CATLLGDYGYTF. The CDR3 nucleotides read TGTGCCACCTTACTGGGAGACTATGGCTACACCTTC.

This clonotype appeared many times. The CDR3 region is CATSRDSWGGTYEQYF. CDR3 sequence (DNA): TGTGCCACCAGCAGAGATTCGTGGGGCGGTACCTACGAGCAGTACTTC. The chain combines TRBV15 with TRBJ2-7; D is possibly TRBD1 (5 bases). This CDR3 contains 16 residues. Trimming took off 0 bases at V and 2 bases at J, with 14 bases between the two ends. In germline, CDR1 is LNHNV, CDR2 YYDKDF (reference sequence).

This clonotype has ten or more counts. This chain connects TRBV6-2 or TRBV6-3 to TRBJ1-1, with 7 bases lining up with TRBD1. The CDR3 covers 13 residues. J gave up 12 bases and V 4 bases, and 11 bases lay outside the gene matches. Germline V gives CDR1 MNHEY, CDR2 SVGEGT. The CDR3 loop is CASSLIRDSWTFF. DNA of the CDR3: TGTGCCAGCAGTTTAATCCGGGACAGTTGGACTTTCTTT.

This clonotype has just a few counts. The rearrangement joins TRBV29-1 to TRBJ1-1; 10 positions agree with TRBD1. The CDR3 covers 14 residues. V shed 7 bases and J 0 bases; nucleotides not matched to a gene: 5. CDR1 and CDR2 from the germline V gene are SQVTM and ANQGSEA. DNA of the CDR3: TGCAGCGCTCGACAGGGGGCGATGAACACTGAAGCTTTCTTT. It is translated as CSARQGAMNTEAFF.

This clonotype showed up many times. The chain combines TRBV5-6 with TRBJ2-7; possibly TRBD2 for D (5 bases). V lost 0 bases and J lost 3, with 13 bases in between. The CDR3 has 15 residues. Germline CDR1 reads SGHDT; CDR2 reads YYEEEE. CDR3 DNA sequence: TGTGCCAGCAGCTTGGGGATTGAGGGATTCTACGAGCAGTACTTC. Translation: CASSLGIEGFYEQYF.

This clonotype was observed at least ten times. The V gene is TRBV12-3 or TRBV12-4, the J gene TRBJ2-3, with TRBD2 identical over 8 bases. This CDR3 has 15 residues. J was trimmed by 4 bases and V by 3 bases; bases with no gene match: 6. The CDR3 DNA reads TGTGCCAGCAGTTTGACGGGAGGGGGGGCAGATACGCAGTATTTT. It encodes CASSLTGGGADTQYF.

Only a few counts were recorded for this clonotype. CDR3 protein: CASSLVVQGAEQYF. The CDR3 region has the DNA TGTGCCAGCAGCTTAGTTGTACAGGGTGCCGAGCAGTACTTC. This chain joins TRBV7-8 and TRBJ2-7, with D maybe TRBD1 (6 bases). Trimming cost V 1 base and J 6 bases, with 13 bases left between them. This CDR3 has 14 amino acids. The germline CDR1 and CDR2 sequences are SGHVS and FQNEAQ.

This clonotype has a handful of counts. The chain is built from TRBV19 and TRBJ1-1; TRBD1 agrees at 9 bases. V shed 5 bases and J 6 bases; nucleotides not matched to a gene: 13. The CDR3 sequence is 16 residues long. Per germline, CDR1 LNHDA and CDR2 SQIVND (reference sequence). The CDR3 DNA follows: TGTGCCAGTAGTGATAACTCCGGGACAGGGACTCCTGAAGCTTTCTTT. Its protein is CASSDNSGTGTPEAFF. The variable domain in full, completed from reference TRBV19 and TRBJ1-1, reads DGGITQSPKYLFRKEGQNVTLSCEQNLNHDAMYWYRQDPGQGLRLIYYSQIVNDFQKGDIAEGYSVSREKKESFPLTVTSAQKNPTAFYLCASSDNSGTGTPEAFFGQGTRLTVV.

This clonotype was observed a few times. The rearrangement links TRBV10-2 to TRBJ1-5; TRBD1 might be the D (5 bases). The CDR3 totals 15 residues. Germline CDR1 reads WSHSY; CDR2 reads SAAADI. With 2 bases removed from V and 3 bases from J, the gap between germline ends came to 11 bases. CDR3 amino acids: CASSEGRVSNQPQHF. The CDR3 DNA follows: TGCGCCAGCAGTGAGGGCAGGGTTTCCAATCAGCCCCAGCATTTT.

The chain carries TRBV28 and TRBJ2-1; D is undetermined. Trimming removed 5 bases at V and 7 bases at J, with 12 bases between. The CDR3 length is 13 residues. The V gene's germline CDR1 is MDHEN and CDR2 SYDVKM. DNA of the CDR3: TGTGCCAGCAGTACCGCCTCTGGGAATGAGCAGTTCTTC. Its protein is CASSTASGNEQFF.

CDR3 sequence reads: CASAEGTGNTIYF. The DNA of the CDR3 is TGTGCCAGCGCAGAGGGGACTGGAAACACCATATATTTT. The gene calls are TRBV6-1 and TRBJ1-3, with a tentative D call TRBD1 (5 bases). V lost 8 bases and J 2 bases, leaving 10 bases between the germline ends. The CDR3 totals 13 residues. Germline V gene lookup returns CDR1 MNHNS and CDR2 SASEGT.